The rows below give T cell receptor beta chains drawn from one sample of a study of T cell responses to AZD1222 COVID-19 vaccine. Assay: immunoSEQ multiplex PCR; the TCRdb copy retains only in-frame clones and omits some. Among about 130,000 clones listed, about 86% were seen once. The specimen comprised peripheral blood, sampled on day 0 of AZD1222 vaccination. These TCRs come from an adult in good health. Both conserved end residues are part of each CDR3. The D gene is left open where the match is weak. Rows give clone size only sometimes, using once, few, many, or a class for an expanded clone.

TRBD1 | TRBJ1-5 | NA | TRBV7-2 | CASSLGTGLQPQHF | TGTGCCAGCAGCTTAGGGACAGGGCTTCAGCCCCAGCATTTT
NA | TRBJ2-3 | NA | TRBV18 | CASSPRSVLDTQYF | TGTGCCAGCTCACCGCGATCCGTTTTGGATACGCAGTATTTT
NA | TRBJ1-6 | NA | TRBV7-2 | CASSRQDYNSPLHF | TGTGCCAGCAGCCGGCAGGACTATAATTCACCCCTCCACTTT
NA | TRBJ2-3 | NA | TRBV4-2 | CATKAGRETDTQYF | TGTGCCACCAAGGCGGGGAGAGAGACAGATACGCAGTATTTT
NA | TRBJ1-1 | NA | TRBV2 | CASSTGMNTEAFF | TGTGCCAGCAGTACAGGGATGAACACTGAAGCTTTCTTT
TRBD1 | TRBJ1-2 | NA | TRBV5-1 | CASSSEVQGASGYTF | TGCGCCAGCAGCTCGGAGGTACAGGGGGCTTCTGGCTACACCTTC
TRBD1 | TRBJ1-1 | few | TRBV6-2/TRBV6-3 | CASSETGTGPTEAFF | TGTGCCAGCAGTGAGACCGGGACAGGGCCGACTGAAGCTTTCTTT
NA | TRBJ1-6 | NA | TRBV6-1 | CASSETGQGRSPLHF | TGTGCCAGCAGTGAAACGGGCCAGGGAAGATCACCCCTCCACTTT
NA | TRBJ1-2 | NA | TRBV7-8 | CASSPNDSGYTF | TGTGCCAGCAGCCCAAACGACAGTGGCTACACCTTC
NA | TRBJ2-7 | NA | TRBV28 | CASSFVFLKLGSYEQYF | TGTGCCAGCAGTTTTGTCTTCCTAAAACTGGGCTCCTACGAGCAGTACTTC
NA | TRBJ1-3 | NA | TRBV6-5 | CASSSSGGSGNTIYF | TGTGCCAGCAGCTCATCCGGGGGCTCTGGAAACACCATATATTTT
NA | TRBJ1-3 | NA | TRBV6-4 | CARSAGNTIYF | TGTGCCAGGTCCGCTGGAAACACCATATATTTT
TRBD1 | TRBJ1-5 | NA | TRBV28 | CASSLGRTGGGYQPQHF | TGTGCCAGCAGTTTAGGAAGGACAGGGGGCGGTTACCAGCCCCAGCATTTT
TRBD1 | TRBJ2-1 | NA | TRBV10-1 | CAKQRGQLLRWGEQFF | TGCGCCAAACAAAGGGGGCAGCTTCTGCGATGGGGTGAGCAGTTCTTC
TRBD1 | TRBJ2-1 | NA | TRBV13 | CASSLRDRSYNEQFF | TGTGCCAGCAGTTTGAGGGACAGGAGCTACAATGAGCAGTTCTTC
NA | TRBJ1-2 | NA | TRBV5-1 | CASSLEGGFWTF | TGCGCCAGCAGCTTGGAAGGGGGTTTTTGGACCTTC
NA | TRBJ1-1 | once | TRBV4-1 | CASSQYLTNPGAFF | TGCGCCAGCAGCCAGTACCTCACGAACCCTGGAGCTTTCTTT
NA | TRBJ1-3 | NA | TRBV4-3 | CASSQGKQGFKTGNTIYF | TGCGCCAGCAGCCAGGGGAAACAGGGTTTTAAGACTGGAAACACCATATATTTT
NA | TRBJ2-6 | NA | TRBV11-2 | CASSPPVFSGANVLTF | TGTGCCAGCAGTCCCCCAGTCTTCTCTGGGGCCAACGTCCTGACTTTC
NA | TRBJ1-5 | NA | TRBV27 | CASSLKGPQRSGNQPQHF | TGTGCCAGCAGTTTAAAGGGGCCGCAGCGAAGTGGCAATCAGCCCCAGCATTTT